The 19 T cell receptor beta chains below were found in one sample sequenced in a study of tumor and adjacent non-tumor tissue in lung cancer. The template was RNA from unsorted bulk tissue. Distant lung tissue was collected more than 3 cm away from the tumor edge. TCRbeta libraries were built with three rounds of nested PCR, modified from ARM-PCR. TCRdb processed the multiplex PCR reads anew with MiXCR; each CDR3 protein has one entry. Among more than 35,000 distinct CDR3 sequences listed, 60% to 70% were seen once. Source material: distant non-tumor lung tissue. The receptors shown here come from a woman between 40 and 50 years old with non-small cell lung cancer.

V and J are TRBV6-6 and TRBJ2-1, with 9 bases that match TRBD1. The CDR3 is 14 residues long. V was pared by 4 bases and J by 7 bases, with 5 bases of the junction left unmatched. Germline-derived CDR1 and CDR2 are MNHNY and SVGAGI (reference sequence). The CDR3 DNA is TGTGCCAGCAGTTTACTGACAGGGGGTAATGAGCAGTTCTTC. It translates to CASSLLTGGNEQFF.

This chain joins TRBV11-3 and TRBJ2-2; D is perhaps TRBD1 (5 bases). This CDR3 contains 14 residues. V dropped 2 bases and J dropped 7 bases, with 11 bases sitting between them. Germline-derived CDR1 and CDR2 are SGHNT and YENEEA. CDR3 loop: CASSLHGAGGELFF. Written as DNA, the CDR3 is TGTGCCAGCAGCTTACATGGGGCTGGCGGGGAGCTGTTTTTT.

Note on this clonotype: An end of the junction does not agree with germline; a read error may underlie this. The chain recombines TRBV29-1 with TRBJ2-1; the D gene is possibly TRBD2 (5 bases). The germline V gene has CDR1 SQVTM and CDR2 ANQGSEA. There are 15 residues in the CDR3. This CDR3 reads CSVEDPRGRNNEQLF. The CDR3 region has the DNA TGCAGCGTTGAAGATCCGCGTGGGAGAAACAATGAGCAGCTCTTC.

This clonotype was counted at least ten times. This sequence joins TRBV28 and TRBJ2-1; D not certain. CDR1 MDHEN and CDR2 SYDVKM come from the germline V gene. CDR3 length equals 14 residues. V lost 4 bases, J lost 9 bases, and 16 bases lay in between. CDR3 DNA: TGTGCCAGCAGTTCCCTCGGACCCGACGGTGAGCAGTTCTTC. Translation: CASSSLGPDGEQFF.

This clonotype showed up many times. An end of the junction differs from the germline gene, which may be a read error. This chain uses TRBV29-1 with TRBJ2-5; either TRBD1 or TRBD2 may fit D (5 bases each). This CDR3 region has 12 residues. Germline V gene lookup returns CDR1 SQVTM and CDR2 ANQGSEA. CDR3 coding DNA: TGCAGCGTTCAAGAGGGGTGGAGGACCCAGTACTTC. Protein product: CSVQEGWRTQYF.

A note on this clonotype: This is likely a read error, given that the CDR3 carries no conserved phenylalanine or tryptophan at its end. The chain uses TRBV29-1 and TRBJ1-1; D unresolved. The CDR3 spans 12 residues. CDR1 SQVTM and CDR2 ANQGSEA come from the germline V gene. Between the trimmed V and J ends, which lost 7 bases and 2 bases, there was a span of 11 bases. The CDR3 protein is CSAAGGNTEAFI. In nucleotides, the CDR3 is TGCAGCGCGGCAGGAGGTAACACTGAAGCTTTCATT.

Regarding this clonotype: A much larger clonotype is one base distant, so this may be a read error. The chain employs TRBV5-1 and TRBJ2-7, with 11 bases aligning to TRBD2. The CDR3 extends over 16 amino acids. Germline V gene lookup returns CDR1 SGHRS and CDR2 YFSETQ. This chain's CDR3 is CASSLNRSGRADERYF. In DNA form, the CDR3 reads TGCGCCAGCAGCTTGAATCGTAGCGGGAGGGCCGACGAGCGGTACTTC.

This clonotype is medium-sized. The CDR3 here is CASRPPIAGGTDTQYF. Here the CDR3 DNA reads TGTGCCAGCAGGCCTCCTATAGCGGGGGGCACAGATACGCAGTATTTT. This chain links TRBV11-2 with TRBJ2-3; TRBD2 matches at 9 bases. The V gene's germline CDR1 is SGHAT and CDR2 FQNNGV. V shed 6 bases, J shed 1 base, and the junction held 8 bases outside the gene matches. The CDR3 extends over 16 amino acids.

As regards this clonotype: No conserved phenylalanine or tryptophan is present at the end of the CDR3, so a read error is the likely explanation. V gene TRBV28 combines with J gene TRBJ1-5; tentative D call: TRBD1 (5 bases). This CDR3 has 15 amino acids. Germline V gene lookup returns CDR1 MDHEN and CDR2 SYDVKM. The CDR3 DNA reads as TGTGTCAGCAGTTTTTTCAGGGAGGACAATCAGCCCCAGCATTGT. Encoded protein: CVSSFFREDNQPQHC.

This clonotype has only a few counts. The genes are TRBV7-9 and TRBJ2-7; the match to TRBD1 covers 9 bases. From germline, CDR1 is SEHNR and CDR2 FQNEAQ (reference sequence). Germline trimming cut 3 bases from V and 7 bases from J; bases unmatched to any gene: 7. This CDR3 comprises 14 residues. CDR3 amino acids: CASSFGTGKDEQYF. The CDR3 region has the DNA TGTGCCAGCAGCTTCGGGACAGGGAAAGATGAGCAGTACTTC.

In its sample, this clonotype was seen a few times. This may arise from a read error, as a much more abundant clone is one base away. The CDR3 DNA reads as TGCAGCGTTGAGGCATTCACAAACACCATATATTTT. Translated: CSVEAFTNTIYF. This rearrangement joins TRBV29-1 to TRBJ1-3; no clear D. The CDR3 covers 12 residues. V dropped 3 bases and J dropped 6 bases, with 9 bases sitting between them. Germline CDR1 SQVTM, CDR2 ANQGSEA. The variable domain in full, completed from reference TRBV29-1 and TRBJ1-3, reads SAVISQKPSRDICQRGTSLTIQCQVDSQVTMMFWYRQQPGQSLTLIATANQGSEATYESGFVIDKFPISRPNLTFSTLTVSNMSPEDSSIYLCSVEAFTNTIYFGEGSWLTVV.

Ten or more counts support this clonotype. The chain has TRBV7-9 and TRBJ2-3; D remains unclear. CDR1 SEHNR and CDR2 FQNEAQ come from the germline V gene (reference sequence). The germline V and J ends were trimmed by 2 bases and 0 bases, with 3 bases remaining between them. The CDR3 contains 13 residues. CDR3 loop: CASSLLSTDTQYF. In DNA, the CDR3 is TGTGCCAGCAGCTTACTTAGCACAGATACGCAGTATTTT. Full variable domain (rest looked up from reference TRBV7-9 and TRBJ2-3): DTGVSQNPRHKITKRGQNVTFRCDPISEHNRLYWYRQTLGQGPEFLTYFQNEAQLEKSRLLSDRFSAERPKGSFSTLEIQRTEQGDSAMYLCASSLLSTDTQYFGPGTRLTVL.

About this clonotype itself: A clone one base away is much larger, so this may be a read error. This likely comes from a read error, as the CDR3 has no conserved phenylalanine or tryptophan at its end. CDR3 residues: CASTVIVGVSYEQYL. As DNA, the CDR3 is TGTGCCAGCACAGTTATAGTAGGGGTCTCCTACGAGCAGTACCTC. The J gene is TRBJ2-7, the V gene TRBV6-1; D is possibly TRBD1 (5 bases). Per germline, CDR1 MNHNS and CDR2 SASEGT. Trimming stripped 7 bases from V and 0 bases from J, with 16 bases between. The CDR3 is made up of 15 amino acids.

A remark on this clonotype: One end of the junction does not line up with germline, which may come from a read error. V is TRBV11-2 and J is TRBJ2-3, with unresolved D. From germline, CDR1 is SGHAT and CDR2 FQNNGV. This CDR3 spans 14 amino acids. CDR3 residues: CASSPLSAADTHHF. In DNA form, the CDR3 reads TGTGCAAGCAGCCCTCTAAGCGCGGCAGATACGCACCATTTT.

This clonotype was observed a handful of times. Since a much larger clone is just one base distant, this may be a read error. A read error is likely, as this CDR3 ends without the conserved phenylalanine or tryptophan. This chain uses TRBV4-1 with TRBJ2-5; possible D gene TRBD2, 6 bases. This CDR3 comprises 17 residues. Trimming removed 0 bases at V and 7 bases at J, with 21 bases between. The germline V gene has CDR1 MGHRA and CDR2 YSYEKL. The CDR3 DNA is TGCGCCAGCAGCCAAGAATTGGGAGCGGGCCTCCGGGGGACCCAGTACCTC. Translated, it gives CASSQELGAGLRGTQYL.

This clonotype appeared a single time. The CDR3 does not close with the conserved phenylalanine or tryptophan, likely indicating a read error. The rearrangement uses TRBV11-2 and TRBJ2-3; 11 nucleotides match TRBD1. CDR3 length equals 15 residues. V lost 5 bases, J lost 9 bases, and 10 bases stayed unmatched. The germline V gene encodes CDR1 SGHAT and CDR2 FQNNGV. The DNA for the CDR3 is TGTGCCAGCAGCGAAGGACAGGGGGCCTGGGACACGCAGTATCTT. Amino acids: CASSEGQGAWDTQYL.

For this clonotype: The CDR3 end shows no conserved phenylalanine or tryptophan, and so a read error is likely. This chain joins TRBV6-1 and TRBJ2-5; 11 positions match TRBD2. The CDR3 sequence is 15 residues long. Germline V gene sequence: CDR1 MNHNS, CDR2 SASEGT. The CDR3 is CASSLSSGGQGTQYL. Here the CDR3 DNA reads TGTGCTAGCAGTCTTTCTAGCGGGGGGCAAGGGACCCAGTACTTA.

As concerns this clonotype: At one of its ends the junction is not consistent with the germline gene, which may arise from a read error. The chain employs TRBV11-2 and TRBJ1-3; perhaps TRBD1 as D (5 bases). The CDR3 consists of 13 residues. CDR1 is SGHAT, CDR2 FQNNGV, per germline. The CDR3 bases are TGTGCCAGCAGCCGAACGTCAGGGAACACCACATATTTT. This encodes CASSRTSGNTTYF.

Details on this clonotype: Possible read error: a much larger clone is one base away. This likely comes from a read error, as the CDR3 has no conserved phenylalanine or tryptophan at its end. The genes are TRBV7-8 and TRBJ2-1; D is ambiguous. This CDR3 has 14 amino acids. V gave up 0 bases and J gave up 13 bases, with 16 bases separating them. Germline assignment: CDR1 SGHVS and CDR2 FQNEAQ. CDR3 region: CASSLAGILHPQFS. DNA of the CDR3: TGTGCCAGCAGCTTAGCGGGGATTTTGCATCCTCAGTTCTCC.